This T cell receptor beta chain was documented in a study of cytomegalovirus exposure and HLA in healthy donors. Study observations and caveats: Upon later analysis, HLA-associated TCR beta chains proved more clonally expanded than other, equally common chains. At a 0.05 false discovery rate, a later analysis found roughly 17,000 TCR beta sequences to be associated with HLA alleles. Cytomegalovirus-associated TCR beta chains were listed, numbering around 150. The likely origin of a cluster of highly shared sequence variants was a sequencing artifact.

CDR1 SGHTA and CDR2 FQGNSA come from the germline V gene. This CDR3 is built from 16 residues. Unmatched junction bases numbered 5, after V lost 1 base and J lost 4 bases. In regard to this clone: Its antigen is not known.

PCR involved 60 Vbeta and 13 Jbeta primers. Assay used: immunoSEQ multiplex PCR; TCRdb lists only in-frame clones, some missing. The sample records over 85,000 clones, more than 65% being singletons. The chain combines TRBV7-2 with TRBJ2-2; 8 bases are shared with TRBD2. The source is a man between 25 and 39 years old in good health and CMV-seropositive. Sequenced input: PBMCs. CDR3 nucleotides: TGTGCCAGCAGCTTAGGAATAGCGGGACTCACCGGGGAGCTGTTTTTT. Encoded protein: CASSLGIAGLTGELFF.